This passage covers 24 T cell receptor beta chains from one sample sequenced in a study of Graves' ophthalmopathy and Graves' hyperthyroidism. Amplification of TCR beta CDR3 regions used RNA transcripts. Following a first-round RT-PCR that used HTBI primers, a second-round multiplex PCR was carried out. TCRdb re-called the multiplex PCR reads with MiXCR, one entry per CDR3 protein. The profile shows about 620,000 distinct CDR3 sequences, 20% to 25% of them singletons. Sequenced sample: peripheral blood. These receptors all stem from a woman under 30 with stable Graves' hyperthyroidism. Some clones in this sample may be carry-over from other donors' samples.

The chain uses TRBV20-1 and TRBJ1-2; D perhaps matches TRBD1 (6 bases). Germline-derived CDR1 and CDR2 are DFQATT and SNEGSKA (reference sequence). The CDR3 consists of 13 residues. The germline V and J ends were trimmed by 3 bases and 1 base, with 9 bases remaining between them. The CDR3 protein is CSASWGHNYGYTF. Written as DNA, the CDR3 is TGCAGTGCTAGTTGGGGACATAACTATGGCTACACCTTC.

This clonotype was seen repeatedly, ten times or more. J is TRBJ1-1 and V is TRBV29-1; D uncertain. Looked up from germline, CDR1 is SQVTM and CDR2 is ANQGSEA. The CDR3 is made up of 12 amino acids. V gave up 7 bases and J gave up 3 bases, with 12 bases separating them. In DNA form, the CDR3 reads TGCAGCGGGCGAGGTCGGGACACTGAAGCTTTCTTT. This translates into CSGRGRDTEAFF. The whole variable domain, filled in from reference TRBV29-1 and TRBJ1-1, reads SAVISQKPSRDICQRGTSLTIQCQVDSQVTMMFWYRQQPGQSLTLIATANQGSEATYESGFVIDKFPISRPNLTFSTLTVSNMSPEDSSIYLCSGRGRDTEAFFGQGTRLTVV.

Many counts were recorded for this clonotype. DNA for the CDR3: TGTGCCAGCACCCTTGGAGAGGGAAGGGGGAACACTGAAGCTTTCTTT. The encoded protein is CASTLGEGRGNTEAFF. The J gene is TRBJ1-1, the V gene TRBV6-1; TRBD1 might be the D (5 bases). Trimming left V 7 bases short and J 1 base short, with 19 bases between. CDR1 and CDR2 (germline): MNHNS, SASEGT. This CDR3 has 16 amino acids.

There are many counts of this clonotype. The chain recombines TRBV12-3 or TRBV12-4 with TRBJ1-2; D gene uncertain. The V gene lost 2 bases and the J gene lost 6 bases, with 10 bases spanning the gap. The CDR3 covers 13 residues. The CDR3 reads CASSLPLLDGYTF. CDR3 nucleotide sequence: TGTGCCAGCAGTTTACCTCTCCTGGATGGCTACACCTTC.

At least ten counts were recorded for this clonotype. This sequence joins TRBV27 and TRBJ2-7; the match to TRBD2 covers 10 bases. This CDR3 has 15 amino acids. With 5 bases clipped from V and 0 bases from J, the junction kept 4 bases outside the gene matches. Germline values: CDR1 MNHEY, CDR2 SMNVEV (reference sequence). The CDR3 is CASSKERGGSYEQYF. CDR3 coding DNA: TGTGCCAGCAGTAAGGAGCGGGGGGGCTCCTACGAGCAGTACTTC.

The V call is TRBV11-2, the J call TRBJ1-2; no clear D gene. V was pared by 5 bases and J by 0 bases, with 13 bases between. The germline V gene has CDR1 SGHAT and CDR2 FQNNGV. The CDR3 contains 15 residues. In DNA, the CDR3 is TGTGCCAGCAGCCCGAGAAAGGTTTCTAACTATGGCTACACCTTC. Translating gives CASSPRKVSNYGYTF.

This clonotype was seen a handful of times. The genes are TRBV7-3 and TRBJ1-3; 10 bases line up with TRBD1. Losses at the gene ends were 5 bases for V and 4 bases for J; bases not matched to a gene: 8. CDR3 length: 16 residues. Germline CDR1 and CDR2: SGHTA and FQGTGA. The chain's CDR3 is CASSQGQGEAGNTIYF. Here the CDR3 DNA reads TGTGCCAGCAGCCAAGGACAGGGGGAGGCGGGAAACACCATATATTTT.

This chain joins TRBV20-1 and TRBJ2-7; tentative D call: TRBD2 (5 bases). Germline loops: CDR1 DFQATT, CDR2 SNEGSKA (reference sequence). Trimming took off 7 bases at V and 4 bases at J, with 20 bases between the two ends. The CDR3 is 14 amino acids. The CDR3 sequence is CSVTLRLAEYEQYF. CDR3 in DNA: TGCAGTGTTACCCTGAGGCTAGCAGAGTACGAGCAGTACTTC.

This clonotype was counted ten times or more. In DNA form, the CDR3 reads TGTGCCAGCCGGGACAGAGCTACTGAAGCTTTCTTT. The encoded protein is CASRDRATEAFF. V usage is TRBV6-1 and J usage is TRBJ1-1; 7 bases align to TRBD1. This CDR3 spans 12 amino acids. Trimming at V came to 8 bases and at J to 5 bases, leaving 5 bases not matched to a gene. Germline-derived CDR1 and CDR2 are MNHNS and SASEGT.

Regarding this clonotype: A read error may account for a junction end that differs from germline. The chain links TRBV12-3 or TRBV12-4 to TRBJ2-2; a possible D gene is TRBD1 (6 bases). The CDR3 length is 15 residues. CDR3 in amino acids: CVSSLQGQNTGELFF. In DNA, the CDR3 is TGTGTCAGCAGTTTGCAGGGGCAAAACACCGGGGAGCTGTTTTTT.

This clonotype was counted at least ten times. The chain has TRBV6-1 and TRBJ1-3; no definite D call. The germline gives CDR1 MNHNS, CDR2 SASEGT. This CDR3 has 16 amino acids. Trimming removed 1 base from V and 2 bases from J, with 12 bases in between. CDR3 region: CASSEVVPRAGNTIYF. The CDR3 DNA is TGTGCCAGCAGTGAAGTGGTCCCCCGAGCTGGAAACACCATATATTTT.

This clonotype showed up many times. The V and J genes are TRBV30 and TRBJ2-7; possibly TRBD2 for D (6 bases). V lost 8 bases and J 1 base, leaving 21 bases between the germline ends. Germline V gene sequence: CDR1 GTSNPN, CDR2 SVGIG (reference sequence). The length of the CDR3 is 15 residues. The CDR3 region is CAGRFGGIKSYEQYF. Here the CDR3 DNA reads TGTGCCGGCAGGTTCGGCGGGATAAAATCCTACGAGCAGTACTTC. Full variable domain (remainder filled in from reference TRBV30 and TRBJ2-7): SQTIHQWPATLVQPVGSPLSLECTVEGTSNPNLYWYRQAAGRGLQLLFYSVGIGQISSEVPQNLSASRPQDRQFILSSKKLLLSDSGFYLCAGRFGGIKSYEQYFGPGTRLTVT.

This clonotype was recorded a few times. This CDR3 reads CASSLAGGRDVQYF. CDR3 sequence (DNA): TGCGCCAGCAGCTTGGCGGGCGGGAGGGACGTGCAGTACTTC. The J gene is TRBJ2-7, the V gene TRBV5-1; 9 bases map to TRBD2. The V gene's germline CDR1 is SGHRS and CDR2 YFSETQ. The CDR3 contains 14 residues. The J segment lost 9 bases and the V segment lost 0 bases, leaving 7 bases of the junction unmatched.

The V call is TRBV19, the J call TRBJ1-2; 7 nucleotides line up with TRBD1. Germline assignment: CDR1 LNHDA and CDR2 SQIVND (reference sequence). This CDR3 region has 13 residues. After removal of 7 bases from V and 8 bases from J, the junction contained 10 bases not matched to a gene. CDR3 nucleotides: TGTGCCAGTAACCCGGGACAGCTGGACGGCTACACCTTC. Protein sequence: CASNPGQLDGYTF.

This clonotype has at least ten counts. The chain joins TRBV12-5 to TRBJ1-1, with a tentative D call TRBD1 (5 bases). Germline V lookup: CDR1 LGHNT, CDR2 FRNRAP. The CDR3 totals 14 residues. V was shortened by 10 bases and J by 3 bases, with 18 bases between the two germline ends. The CDR3 bases are TGTGCTAACGTTACCAGGGAGAACGACACTGAAGCTTTCTTT. Its translation: CANVTRENDTEAFF.

This clonotype was counted at least ten times. The chain recombines TRBV6-5 with TRBJ2-5, with 12 bases matching TRBD2. From germline, CDR1 is MNHEY and CDR2 SVGAGI. This CDR3 region has 20 residues. Trimming took 5 bases from V and 2 from J; bases not matched to a gene: 18. The CDR3 DNA reads TGTGCCAGCAGTCGCACCGTACGGGGTACTAGCGGGAGGTGGCAAGAGACCCAGTACTTC. Its translation is CASSRTVRGTSGRWQETQYF.

This clonotype was seen at least ten times. The gene calls are TRBV2 and TRBJ1-2; D may be TRBD1 (5 bases). The V and J ends lost 1 base and 1 base respectively, with 10 bases between them. The CDR3 spans 15 residues. CDR1 and CDR2 (germline): SNHLY, FYNNEI. In DNA, the CDR3 is TGTGCCAGCAGTGAAGATTGGGGGGGTAACTATGGCTACACCTTC. This encodes CASSEDWGGNYGYTF.

This clonotype was observed at least ten times. This chain joins TRBV30 and TRBJ2-7, with TRBD2 as a possible D gene (6 bases). With 3 bases removed from V and 6 bases from J, the gap between germline ends came to 15 bases. Germline values: CDR1 GTSNPN, CDR2 SVGIG (reference sequence). The CDR3 contains 13 residues. The CDR3 region is CAWRGISGGEQYF. DNA for the CDR3: TGTGCCTGGAGAGGTATCTCCGGGGGCGAGCAGTACTTC.

In the case of this clonotype: The germline gene is not matched at one end of the junction; a read error may be the cause. V and J are TRBV10-3 and TRBJ2-7; D might be TRBD1 or TRBD2, each matching 5 bases. The germline V gene has CDR1 ENHRY and CDR2 SYGVKD. The CDR3 runs to 17 residues. This CDR3 is CAISESGRGYPSYEQDF. CDR3 coding DNA: TGTGCCATCAGTGAGTCGGGACGGGGTTATCCCTCCTACGAGCAGGACTTC.

Ten or more counts support this clonotype. The rearrangement joins TRBV28 to TRBJ2-7; D is possibly TRBD2 (6 bases). CDR1 and CDR2 from the germline V gene are MDHEN and SYDVKM. The CDR3 has 13 residues. V lost 9 bases and J 3 bases, leaving 15 bases between the germline ends. DNA for the CDR3: TGTGCCAGTAGATATGCGGGAATCTACGAGCAGTACTTC. It translates to CASRYAGIYEQYF.

The V and J genes are TRBV5-6 and TRBJ2-7; 7 bases are a match to TRBD1. There are 14 residues in the CDR3. Trimming removed 4 bases from V and 5 bases from J; junction bases left unmatched: 9. Germline V gene data show CDR1 as SGHDT and CDR2 as YYEEEE. The CDR3 spells CASSPPGQTNEQYF. In DNA form, the CDR3 reads TGTGCCAGCAGCCCCCCGGGACAGACAAACGAGCAGTACTTC.

The chain recombines TRBV6-1 with TRBJ1-1; no definite D call. The V end lost 5 bases, the J end lost 4 bases, and 11 bases lay between the germline ends. CDR1 is MNHNS and CDR2 is SASEGT in the germline V gene. The CDR3 covers 13 residues. As DNA, the CDR3 is TGTGCCAGCAGTAAGACCTCGGGCACTGAAGCTTTCTTT. Its translation is CASSKTSGTEAFF.

This clonotype was counted at least ten times. The chain employs TRBV6-1 and TRBJ2-7, with D unresolved. The V end lost 1 base, the J end lost 4 bases, and 11 bases lay between the germline ends. Germline V gives CDR1 MNHNS, CDR2 SASEGT. The CDR3 has 14 residues. CDR3 sequence: CASSEEPSLYEQYF. CDR3 bases: TGTGCCAGCAGTGAAGAACCCAGTCTATACGAGCAGTACTTC.

This clonotype was counted at least ten times. The CDR3 bases are TGTGCCAGCAGTTTATCGCCGGAGGCCAAAAACATTCAGTACTTC. The encoded protein is CASSLSPEAKNIQYF. This rearrangement joins TRBV27 to TRBJ2-4; unclear D gene. This CDR3 contains 15 residues. The V end lost 0 bases, the J end lost 1 base, and 7 bases lay between the germline ends. The germline V gene has CDR1 MNHEY and CDR2 SMNVEV (reference sequence).